Listed below are T cell receptor beta chains from one sample, sequenced in a study of T cell responses to AZD1222 COVID-19 vaccine. This table comes from immunoSEQ multiplex PCR, and its TCRdb copy is limited to in-frame clones, with some not included. The table includes approximately 170,000 clones, 90% to 95% detected once. This specimen was peripheral blood, taken 28 days after the second AZD1222 dose. These receptors all come from an adult who received the AZD1222 COVID-19 vaccine. The CDR3 runs from the conserved cysteine through the conserved F or W. Each record gives: clone size, V gene, D gene, J gene, CDR3 DNA, CDR3 protein. The D gene is left open where the match is weak. Only some rows state a clone size, as once, few, many or a class for expanded clones.

clone size: .; V gene: TRBV11-2; D gene: .; J gene: TRBJ2-1; CDR3 DNA: TGTGCCAGCAGCTTACATCAAGGGGGAGGGCGTATTGAGCAGTTCTTC; CDR3 protein: CASSLHQGGGRIEQFF
clone size: once; V gene: TRBV7-2; D gene: .; J gene: TRBJ2-7; CDR3 DNA: TGTGCCAGCAGTGGCGGGCTCTCCTACGAGCAGTACTTC; CDR3 protein: CASSGGLSYEQYF
clone size: .; V gene: TRBV2; D gene: .; J gene: TRBJ1-5; CDR3 DNA: TGTGCCAGCAGTCAAGACCAGGGCAATCAGCCCCAGCATTTT; CDR3 protein: CASSQDQGNQPQHF
clone size: .; V gene: TRBV11-2; D gene: TRBD2; J gene: TRBJ2-2; CDR3 DNA: TGTGCCAGCAGCTTAGTGAGACCGGGAGGGCCCGGGGAGCTGTTTTTT; CDR3 protein: CASSLVRPGGPGELFF
clone size: .; V gene: TRBV27; D gene: TRBD1; J gene: TRBJ1-5; CDR3 DNA: TGTGCCAGCAGTTTATCTTGGACAGGGGGCTGGCCCCAGCATTTT; CDR3 protein: CASSLSWTGGWPQHF
clone size: .; V gene: TRBV12-2; D gene: .; J gene: TRBJ2-7; CDR3 DNA: TGTGCAAGTCGCTTACCGGTGACAGGGAACTCCTCCTACGAGCAGTACTTC; CDR3 protein: CASRLPVTGNSSYEQYF
clone size: .; V gene: TRBV5-6; D gene: .; J gene: TRBJ2-3; CDR3 DNA: TGTGCCAGCAGCCTAGAACGGAATACGCAGTATTTT; CDR3 protein: CASSLERNTQYF
clone size: .; V gene: TRBV5-4; D gene: .; J gene: TRBJ2-5; CDR3 DNA: TGTGCCAGCAGCGGGACACTCCAAGAGACCCAGTACTTC; CDR3 protein: CASSGTLQETQYF
clone size: .; V gene: TRBV29-1; D gene: .; J gene: TRBJ1-2; CDR3 DNA: TGCAGCGTTGAAGATCCAGGGAAAGTCTATGGCTACACCTTC; CDR3 protein: CSVEDPGKVYGYTF
clone size: .; V gene: TRBV6-5; D gene: TRBD1; J gene: TRBJ1-2; CDR3 DNA: TGTGCCAGCAGTTACTCGTGGACAGGGCGGACGGGCGGCTACACCTTC; CDR3 protein: CASSYSWTGRTGGYTF
clone size: .; V gene: TRBV5-1; D gene: .; J gene: TRBJ1-4; CDR3 DNA: TGCGCCAGCAGCTTTGAGGGGGGGTTGCACGAAAAACTGTTTTTT; CDR3 protein: CASSFEGGLHEKLFF
clone size: .; V gene: TRBV10-1; D gene: .; J gene: TRBJ2-3; CDR3 DNA: TGCGCCAGCAGCCGGACTCTTTACACAGATACGCAGTATTTT; CDR3 protein: CASSRTLYTDTQYF
clone size: .; V gene: TRBV30; D gene: TRBD2; J gene: TRBJ2-7; CDR3 DNA: TGTGCCTGGAGCCGCCCCTTGGGGCTAGCGGGAATTACTGAGCAGTACTTC; CDR3 protein: CAWSRPLGLAGITEQYF
clone size: .; V gene: TRBV9; D gene: TRBD2; J gene: TRBJ2-5; CDR3 DNA: TGTGCCAGCAGCGCCCAAGGCGGGAGGGAAGAGACCCAGTACTTC; CDR3 protein: CASSAQGGREETQYF
clone size: .; V gene: TRBV7-2; D gene: .; J gene: TRBJ2-3; CDR3 DNA: TGTGCCAGCAGCTTAAACGGGATAGAGCGGAACACAGATACGCAGTATTTT; CDR3 protein: CASSLNGIERNTDTQYF
clone size: .; V gene: TRBV29-1; D gene: .; J gene: TRBJ2-3; CDR3 DNA: TGCAGCGAGAAGGCAGGCCCCACAGATACGCAGTATTTT; CDR3 protein: CSEKAGPTDTQYF
clone size: .; V gene: TRBV5-1; D gene: .; J gene: TRBJ2-3; CDR3 DNA: TGCGCCAGCAGCTTGGGACAGTATAGCACAGATACGCAGTATTTT; CDR3 protein: CASSLGQYSTDTQYF
clone size: .; V gene: TRBV30; D gene: .; J gene: TRBJ2-1; CDR3 DNA: TGTGCCTGGAGTTTAGGCAGGGGAGACCCTCTACGTCGAGTCGATGAGCAGTTCTTC; CDR3 protein: CAWSLGRGDPLRRVDEQFF
clone size: .; V gene: TRBV12-3/TRBV12-4; D gene: .; J gene: TRBJ2-1; CDR3 DNA: TGTGCCAGCAGTTTGCGGGGCCCAGCGGAGCAGTTCTTC; CDR3 protein: CASSLRGPAEQFF
clone size: once; V gene: TRBV2; D gene: .; J gene: TRBJ2-1; CDR3 DNA: TGTGCCAGCAGTGAAGCCCTTCCGGGGCAGGGGTCAATTGAGCAGTTCTTC; CDR3 protein: CASSEALPGQGSIEQFF
clone size: .; V gene: TRBV7-8; D gene: .; J gene: TRBJ1-2; CDR3 DNA: TGTGCCAGCAGCGCTAAACAGGGACCTGGCTATGGCTACACCTTC; CDR3 protein: CASSAKQGPGYGYTF
clone size: .; V gene: TRBV7-3; D gene: .; J gene: TRBJ1-3; CDR3 DNA: TGTGCCAGCAGCTTAACCGCGACAGGCGGTGGAAACACCATATATTTT; CDR3 protein: CASSLTATGGGNTIYF
clone size: .; V gene: TRBV13; D gene: .; J gene: TRBJ2-5; CDR3 DNA: TGTGCCAGCAGCTTGAGGGAGACCCAGTACTTC; CDR3 protein: CASSLRETQYF
clone size: .; V gene: TRBV7-6; D gene: TRBD1; J gene: TRBJ2-5; CDR3 DNA: TGTGCCAGTAAAAACCTATGGGGACAGCAAGAGACCCAGTACTTC; CDR3 protein: CASKNLWGQQETQYF
clone size: .; V gene: TRBV3-1/TRBV3-2; D gene: .; J gene: TRBJ1-1; CDR3 DNA: TGTGCCAGCAGCCTGGGACGTTTGGGAACTGAAGCTTTCTTT; CDR3 protein: CASSLGRLGTEAFF